The 23 T cell receptor beta chains below were found in one sample sequenced in a study of shared T cell receptors in the human thymus. Sequencing was performed with immunoSEQ multiplex PCR; in TCRdb, only in-frame clones are kept and a portion is missing. The data show some 660,000 clones, with around 87% seen just once and approximately 0.0097% held by the top ten. These data are also associated with another study on human thymus T cells.

Sequencing was performed on thymocytes. Receptors originate from a boy under two years old with a congenital heart defect.

This chain joins TRBV6-1 and TRBJ2-3; the D gene is possibly TRBD2 (5 bases). The CDR3 consists of 17 residues. Between the trimmed V and J ends, which lost 2 bases and 0 bases, there was a span of 15 bases. Germline V lookup: CDR1 MNHNS, CDR2 SASEGT. The CDR3 region has the DNA TGTGCCAGCAGTGAATGGGCTAAGGAGGAGAGCACAGATACGCAGTATTTT. This encodes CASSEWAKEESTDTQYF.

The chain is built from TRBV5-6 and TRBJ2-3; TRBD1 agrees at 9 bases. The ends lost 4 bases at V and 4 bases at J; junction bases unmatched: 10. The CDR3 spans 16 residues. The germline CDR1 and CDR2 sequences are SGHDT and YYEEEE. CDR3 DNA: TGTGCCAGCAGCCCAGGGACAGGGTGGGCGGCAGATACGCAGTATTTT. Translating it yields CASSPGTGWAADTQYF. Variable domain in full (rest from reference TRBV5-6 and TRBJ2-3): DAGVTQSPTHLIKTRGQQVTLRCSPKSGHDTVSWYQQALGQGPQFIFQYYEEEERQRGNFPDRFSGHQFPNYSSELNVNALLLGDSALYLCASSPGTGWAADTQYFGPGTRLTVL.

The chain joins TRBV28 to TRBJ2-5; D possibly corresponds to TRBD1 (6 bases). CDR1 is MDHEN, CDR2 SYDVKM, per germline. The CDR3 has 15 amino acids. The V end was cut by 6 bases, the J end by 4 bases, with 18 bases between. The CDR3 region is CASRFTGILTETQYF. CDR3 DNA: TGTGCCAGCAGGTTTACAGGGATCCTCACAGAGACCCAGTACTTC.

This clone was detected only once. The CDR3 DNA sequence: TGCGCCAGCAGCCAAGCAATTGGAACAGGGGGCCCGTACACCGGGGAGCTGTTTTTT. This codes for CASSQAIGTGGPYTGELFF. The chain combines TRBV4-1 with TRBJ2-2; 9 nucleotides match TRBD1. The CDR3 is 19 amino acids. Germline CDR1 is MGHRA and CDR2 is YSYEKL. Losses at the gene ends were 1 base for V and 3 bases for J; bases not matched to a gene: 12.

The rearrangement joins TRBV7-9 to TRBJ2-7; D is possibly TRBD1 (6 bases). The CDR3 sequence is 13 residues long. The germline V and J ends were trimmed by 4 bases and 5 bases, with 12 bases remaining between them. The germline V gene encodes CDR1 SEHNR and CDR2 FQNEAQ (reference sequence). The CDR3 protein is CASSSEQGHEQYF. For the CDR3, the DNA is TGTGCCAGCAGCTCAGAACAGGGCCACGAGCAGTACTTC.

This rearrangement joins TRBV7-2 to TRBJ1-4; tentatively, D is TRBD1 (6 bases). Germline V gene lookup returns CDR1 SGHTA and CDR2 FQGNSA. V lost 4 bases to trimming and J lost 7 bases, with 7 bases between them. The CDR3 is made up of 12 amino acids. In DNA, the CDR3 is TGTGCCAGCAGCTCACAGGGTGAAAAACTGTTTTTT. This codes for CASSSQGEKLFF. Complete variable domain (other parts from reference TRBV7-2 and TRBJ1-4): GAGVSQSPSNKVTEKGKDVELRCDPISGHTALYWYRQSLGQGLEFLIYFQGNSAPDKSGLPSDRFSAERTGGSVSTLTIQRTQQEDSAVYLCASSSQGEKLFFGSGTQLSVL.

V usage is TRBV27 and J usage is TRBJ1-5, with TRBD1 matching over 9 bases. With V trimmed by 6 bases and J by 3 bases, 6 bases remained unmatched. The germline gives CDR1 MNHEY, CDR2 SMNVEV (reference sequence). The CDR3 has 15 residues. CDR3 nucleotide sequence: TGTGCCAGCAGGGTAGGACAGGGGTACAATCAGCCCCAGCATTTT. The encoded protein is CASRVGQGYNQPQHF.

This sequence joins TRBV10-2 and TRBJ2-7; D not certain. The CDR3 consists of 13 residues. V was cut by 6 bases and J by 3 bases, with 12 bases left in between. Germline loops: CDR1 WSHSY, CDR2 SAAADI. In nucleotides, the CDR3 is TGCGCCAGCAGCCCCATGGAGCACTACGAGCAGTACTTC. It is translated as CASSPMEHYEQYF.

V gene TRBV28 combines with J gene TRBJ1-6, with 9 positions matching TRBD1. CDR1 and CDR2 (germline): MDHEN, SYDVKM. The CDR3 length is 15 residues. J lost 7 bases, V lost 7 bases, and 8 bases had no gene match. As DNA, the CDR3 is TGTGCCAGCAACCTGGGGGACAGGGACAATTCACCCCTCCACTTT. Translated: CASNLGDRDNSPLHF.

This clone was counted a few times. This chain connects TRBV19 to TRBJ2-1; tentative D call: TRBD2 (7 bases). Germline V lookup: CDR1 LNHDA, CDR2 SQIVND (reference sequence). This CDR3 has 17 residues. V lost 6 bases, J lost 2 bases, and 20 bases lay in between. DNA of the CDR3: TGTGCCAGTAGCCCCCCCTCGGGGGGCTCCACCTACAATGAGCAGTTCTTC. Encoded protein: CASSPPSGGSTYNEQFF. Variable domain in full (rest from reference TRBV19 and TRBJ2-1): DGGITQSPKYLFRKEGQNVTLSCEQNLNHDAMYWYRQDPGQGLRLIYYSQIVNDFQKGDIAEGYSVSREKKESFPLTVTSAQKNPTAFYLCASSPPSGGSTYNEQFFGPGTRLTVL.

The chain employs TRBV19 and TRBJ2-1, with 12 nucleotides matching TRBD1. Germline-derived CDR1 and CDR2 are LNHDA and SQIVND (reference sequence). This CDR3 comprises 15 residues. With 5 bases clipped from V and 9 bases from J, the junction kept 8 bases outside the gene matches. The DNA for the CDR3 is TGTGCCAGTAGTCCAGGGACAGGGGGCTTGGGTGAGCAGTTCTTC. It codes for CASSPGTGGLGEQFF.

The J gene is TRBJ2-2, the V gene TRBV7-9; TRBD2 might be the D (7 bases). V dropped 5 bases and J dropped 1 base, with 14 bases sitting between them. CDR1 and CDR2 (germline): SEHNR, FQNEAQ (reference sequence). The CDR3 has 16 amino acids. The DNA for the CDR3 is TGTGCCAGCAGCACGAACAGGGAGGGGAACACCGGGGAGCTGTTTTTT. This encodes CASSTNREGNTGELFF.

The chain combines TRBV28 with TRBJ2-7; TRBD1 might be the D (6 bases). The CDR3 runs 14 residues. V lost 7 bases, J lost 3 bases, and 16 bases lay in between. Germline values: CDR1 MDHEN, CDR2 SYDVKM. Written as DNA, the CDR3 is TGTGCCAGCATAAAAGACAGGTGGCTCTACGAGCAGTACTTC. Amino acids: CASIKDRWLYEQYF.

The chain carries TRBV4-3 and TRBJ2-7; 10 bases line up with TRBD2. The V and J ends lost 0 bases and 6 bases, in that order; junction bases with no gene match: 14. The germline gives CDR1 LGHNA, CDR2 YSLEER. The CDR3 spans 18 residues. CDR3 DNA sequence: TGCGCCAGCAGCCAAGATGTGGCAAGCGGGGGGGCATTTGGCGAGCAGTACTTC. Amino acid sequence: CASSQDVASGGAFGEQYF.

This chain connects TRBV28 to TRBJ1-2, with 8 bases matching TRBD1. This CDR3 contains 13 residues. J lost 3 bases, V lost 6 bases, and 3 bases had no gene match. Per the germline V gene, CDR1 is MDHEN and CDR2 is SYDVKM. The CDR3 is CASRHRGYYGYTF. DNA of the CDR3: TGTGCCAGCAGACACAGGGGGTACTATGGCTACACCTTC.

Remarks on this clone: At one of its ends the junction is not consistent with the germline gene, which may arise from a read error. Other nucleotide sequences in the sample specify the same CDR3. The V and J genes are TRBV5-1 and TRBJ1-6, with a possible D match to TRBD1 (5 bases). This CDR3 is built from 17 residues. CDR1 SGHRS and CDR2 YFSETQ come from the germline V gene. CDR3 nucleotides: TGCGCCAGCAGCTTGGCTAAGTTGCGGGGGTCTAATTCCCCCCTCCACTTT. Translating it yields CASSLAKLRGSNSPLHF.

The chain carries TRBV7-2 and TRBJ2-5, with 8 bases identical to TRBD1. The germline V gene has CDR1 SGHTA and CDR2 FQGNSA. J was trimmed by 1 base and V by 5 bases; bases with no gene match: 3. This CDR3 has 14 residues. The CDR3 sequence is CASSQTGVQETQYF. The CDR3, as DNA: TGTGCCAGCAGCCAGACAGGGGTCCAAGAGACCCAGTACTTC.

This clone was observed a single time. The chain combines TRBV28 with TRBJ2-3, with 13 bases lining up with TRBD2. CDR3 length: 18 residues. V lost 1 base and J lost 3; bases outside the gene matches: 7. From germline, CDR1 is MDHEN and CDR2 SYDVKM. The CDR3: CASSLSTSGRIGTDTQYF. The DNA for the CDR3 is TGTGCCAGCAGTTTATCGACTAGCGGGAGGATCGGGACAGATACGCAGTATTTT.

The rearrangement uses TRBV6-5 and TRBJ1-2, with a tentative D call TRBD1 (5 bases). CDR1 is MNHEY, CDR2 SVGAGI, per germline. The CDR3 loop spans 14 amino acids. Deletions cut 3 bases from V and 7 bases from J, with 15 bases between. This CDR3 reads CASSYREGDGGYTF. For the CDR3, the DNA is TGTGCCAGCAGTTATAGGGAAGGGGATGGTGGCTACACCTTC.

This chain links TRBV30 with TRBJ1-1; weak D call: TRBD1 (6 bases). V gave up 5 bases and J gave up 0 bases, with 7 bases separating them. The CDR3 contains 12 residues. CDR1 and CDR2 from the germline V gene are GTSNPN and SVGIG (reference sequence). The CDR3 reads CAWGQLNTEAFF. The CDR3 region has the DNA TGTGCCTGGGGACAGTTGAACACTGAAGCTTTCTTT. The complete variable domain, with remaining parts taken from reference TRBV30 and TRBJ1-1, reads SQTIHQWPATLVQPVGSPLSLECTVEGTSNPNLYWYRQAAGRGLQLLFYSVGIGQISSEVPQNLSASRPQDRQFILSSKKLLLSDSGFYLCAWGQLNTEAFFGQGTRLTVV.

The V call is TRBV15, the J call TRBJ2-7, with 12 bases identical to TRBD1. Per germline, CDR1 LNHNV and CDR2 YYDKDF (reference sequence). The ends lost 4 bases at V and 5 bases at J; junction bases unmatched: 3. The CDR3 is made up of 14 amino acids. In DNA form, the CDR3 reads TGTGCCACCAGCATCCGGGACAGGGGGCACGAGCAGTACTTC. Residues: CATSIRDRGHEQYF.

The chain combines TRBV9 with TRBJ1-1, with D possibly being TRBD1 (5 bases). V shed 3 bases and J shed 6 bases, with 12 bases lying between them. The germline V gene has CDR1 SGDLS and CDR2 YYNGEE. This CDR3 has 13 residues. CDR3 coding DNA: TGTGCCAGCAGCGCGGGGGACCCCCCTGAAGCTTTCTTT. It is translated as CASSAGDPPEAFF.

V gene TRBV19 combines with J gene TRBJ1-3; unclear D gene. Trimming took 6 bases from V and 8 from J, leaving 17 bases between them. The length of the CDR3 is 14 residues. The germline CDR1 and CDR2 sequences are LNHDA and SQIVND (reference sequence). CDR3 in DNA: TGTGCCAGTAGGCCTCCCACAGACCCGGACACCATATATTTT. Encoded protein: CASRPPTDPDTIYF. Looking up the rest from reference TRBV19 and TRBJ1-3 gives the full variable domain: DGGITQSPKYLFRKEGQNVTLSCEQNLNHDAMYWYRQDPGQGLRLIYYSQIVNDFQKGDIAEGYSVSREKKESFPLTVTSAQKNPTAFYLCASRPPTDPDTIYFGEGSWLTVV.